A single sample gave rise to the 26 T cell receptor beta chains below, sequenced in a study of cytomegalovirus exposure and HLA in healthy donors (TCRdb year 2017). The library was prepared using the immunoSEQ multiplex PCR assay. For the multiplex PCR, a mixture combining 60 forward primers for TCR Vbeta segments and 13 reverse primers for TCR Jbeta segments was used. TCRdb holds this immuneACCESS table with in-frame rearrangements only. Some clones are missing; in checked studies, unresolved V genes explain under half, and the rest has no known cause. A total of 200,000 or so clones appear in this sample, about 80% of them only once. Approximately 2% of the sample lies in the top ten. The sequencing input was PBMCs. All receptors derive from a woman younger than 35 in good health and CMV-seropositive.

The chain combines TRBV28 with TRBJ1-1, with D possibly TRBD1 on 5 matching bases. The CDR3 runs 15 residues. With 7 bases removed from V and 5 bases from J, the gap between germline ends came to 20 bases. Germline V gene data show CDR1 as MDHEN and CDR2 as SYDVKM. DNA of the CDR3: TGTGCCAGCACCCAAGGAGGGACGGGAGGTACTGAAGCTTTCTTT. This translates into CASTQGGTGGTEAFF. The full variable domain, rest sourced from reference TRBV28 and TRBJ1-1, is DVKVTQSSRYLVKRTGEKVFLECVQDMDHENMFWYRQDPGLGLRLIYFSYDVKMKEKGDIPEGYSVSREKKERFSLILESASTNQTSMYLCASTQGGTGGTEAFFGQGTRLTVV.

This chain uses TRBV11-3 with TRBJ2-2, with D perhaps matching TRBD2 (6 bases). Trimming removed 2 bases from V and 2 bases from J, with 15 bases in between. CDR1 and CDR2 (germline): SGHNT, YENEEA. The CDR3 has 17 residues. The CDR3 protein is CASSLMASSVNTGELFF. DNA of the CDR3: TGTGCCAGCAGCTTAATGGCCTCTAGCGTCAACACCGGGGAGCTGTTTTTT.

The chain recombines TRBV7-9 with TRBJ2-5; a weak D match, TRBD1 (6 bases). The CDR3 loop spans 16 amino acids. Germline loops: CDR1 SEHNR, CDR2 FQNEAQ (reference sequence). V was clipped by 5 bases and J by 5 bases, with 21 bases between them. The CDR3 DNA sequence: TGTGCCAGCAGCGTCGGGACAAACTCATTACGGGAGACCCAGTACTTC. Amino acids: CASSVGTNSLRETQYF.

The chain links TRBV28 to TRBJ2-7; 8 bases are shared with TRBD1. The CDR3 covers 16 residues. Germline values: CDR1 MDHEN, CDR2 SYDVKM. Germline trimming cut 3 bases from V and 2 bases from J; bases unmatched to any gene: 9. This chain's CDR3 is CASSFTFRDRTYEQYF. CDR3 nucleotides: TGTGCCAGCAGTTTTACCTTCCGGGACAGGACCTACGAGCAGTACTTC.

The chain employs TRBV6-1 and TRBJ2-7, with 9 bases fitting TRBD1. CDR3 length: 15 amino acids. Germline-derived CDR1 and CDR2 are MNHNS and SASEGT. With 1 base clipped from V and 3 bases from J, the junction kept 4 bases outside the gene matches. CDR3 in amino acids: CASSEGTGANYEQYV. The CDR3 region has the DNA TGTGCCAGCAGTGAAGGGACAGGGGCCAACTACGAGCAGTACGTC.

The sample holds a few counts of this clone. CDR3 protein: CASSLTGGRNNEQFF. In DNA form, the CDR3 reads TGTGCCAGCAGTTTGACAGGGGGCAGGAACAATGAGCAGTTCTTC. V usage is TRBV6-5 and J usage is TRBJ2-1; 10 bases match TRBD1. Looked up from germline, CDR1 is MNHEY and CDR2 is SVGAGI. This CDR3 spans 15 amino acids. J was trimmed by 5 bases and V by 4 bases; bases with no gene match: 5.

V gene TRBV11-2 combines with J gene TRBJ2-3, with 9 positions matching TRBD2. CDR1 and CDR2 (germline): SGHAT, FQNNGV. The CDR3 spans 16 residues. V gave up 5 bases and J gave up 2 bases; unmatched junction bases: 8. The CDR3 region is CASSKLTSGTTDTQYF. DNA for the CDR3: TGTGCCAGCAGCAAATTGACTAGCGGCACCACAGATACGCAGTATTTT.

This chain joins TRBV5-1 and TRBJ2-1; the match to TRBD1 covers 11 bases. Germline CDR1 reads SGHRS; CDR2 reads YFSETQ. V shed 0 bases, J shed 7 bases, and the junction held 9 bases outside the gene matches. CDR3 length: 17 amino acids. CDR3 sequence (DNA): TGCGCCAGCAGCTTGGTAGTCGGGACAGGGGGAAGGAATGAGCAGTTCTTC. Protein sequence: CASSLVVGTGGRNEQFF.

The rearrangement joins TRBV9 to TRBJ1-4, with a weak D call TRBD1 (6 bases). The CDR3 length is 13 residues. V dropped 5 bases and J dropped 8 bases, with 13 bases sitting between them. CDR1 SGDLS and CDR2 YYNGEE come from the germline V gene. The CDR3 protein is CASSPGAKEKLFF. CDR3 bases: TGTGCCAGCAGTCCAGGGGCAAAAGAAAAACTGTTTTTT.

V gene TRBV11-3 combines with J gene TRBJ2-1; D uncertain. The CDR3 is 14 amino acids. In germline, CDR1 is SGHNT, CDR2 YENEEA. V lost 4 bases to trimming and J lost 0 bases, with 7 bases between them. The CDR3 nucleotides read TGTGCCAGCAGCTCCCCCAGCTCCTACAATGAGCAGTTCTTC. Protein product: CASSSPSSYNEQFF.

Worth noting for this clone: Distinct nucleotide sequences in the sample also encode this CDR3. The V and J genes are TRBV5-1 and TRBJ2-7; TRBD1 matches at 7 bases. Germline lookup yields CDR1 SGHRS and CDR2 YFSETQ. With 0 bases clipped from V and 6 bases from J, the junction kept 3 bases outside the gene matches. This CDR3 comprises 13 residues. CDR3 nucleotide sequence: TGCGCCAGCAGCTTGGTAGCAGGGGGCGAGCAGTACGTC. It encodes CASSLVAGGEQYV.

This clone has a handful of counts. This chain connects TRBV25-1 to TRBJ1-4, with 7 bases identical to TRBD1. CDR3 length: 14 amino acids. The ends lost 8 bases at V and 4 bases at J; junction bases unmatched: 7. In germline, CDR1 is MGHDK, CDR2 SYGVNS. CDR3 in DNA: TGTGCCAGCTCCTCCCGGGACAGTAATGAAAAACTGTTTTTT. It specifies CASSSRDSNEKLFF.

Comments on this clone: One end of the junction varies from germline; a read error may be responsible. The CDR3 DNA reads as TGTTCCAGCAGCTTGGGCCAGTTACACACCTTC. It yields the protein CSSSLGQLHTF. V is TRBV7-9 and J is TRBJ1-2; D uncertain. Germline CDR1 reads SEHNR; CDR2 reads FQNEAQ (reference sequence). This CDR3 contains 11 residues.

The rearrangement links TRBV27 to TRBJ2-7; D possibly corresponds to TRBD1 (5 bases). CDR1 and CDR2 from the germline V gene are MNHEY and SMNVEV (reference sequence). Trimming removed 1 base from V and 0 bases from J, with 7 bases in between. This CDR3 is built from 14 residues. This CDR3 reads CASSLWGSSYEQYF. CDR3 nucleotides: TGTGCCAGCAGTTTATGGGGCAGCTCCTACGAGCAGTACTTC.

The chain recombines TRBV5-1 with TRBJ2-3, with D possibly being TRBD1 (5 bases). V lost 0 bases and J 1 base, leaving 9 bases between the germline ends. The CDR3 sequence is 15 residues long. The V gene's germline CDR1 is SGHRS and CDR2 YFSETQ. The CDR3 region is CASSLARVGTDTQYF. For the CDR3, the DNA is TGCGCCAGCAGCTTGGCCAGGGTCGGCACAGATACGCAGTATTTT.

The chain has TRBV11-1 and TRBJ2-1, with TRBD2 identical over 11 bases. The CDR3 is 16 amino acids. Germline CDR1 SGHAT, CDR2 FQDESV (reference sequence). With V trimmed by 3 bases and J by 8 bases, 9 bases remained unmatched. CDR3 sequence: CASSFTSGGQGYEQFF. In DNA form, the CDR3 reads TGTGCCAGCAGCTTCACTAGCGGGGGTCAGGGATATGAGCAGTTCTTC.

The J gene is TRBJ1-1, the V gene TRBV12-5, with 11 bases that match TRBD1. Trimming removed 4 bases from V and 4 bases from J; junction bases left unmatched: 2. This CDR3 has 14 residues. From germline, CDR1 is LGHNT and CDR2 FRNRAP. DNA for the CDR3: TGTGCTAGTGGTTGGGGACAGGGGGGCACTGAAGCTTTCTTT. This sequence encodes CASGWGQGGTEAFF.

This clone was recorded once. The V call is TRBV6-5, the J call TRBJ1-3; tentatively, D is TRBD1 (5 bases). V was pared by 5 bases and J by 3 bases, with 14 bases between. This CDR3 is built from 15 residues. In germline, CDR1 is MNHEY, CDR2 SVGAGI. The CDR3: CASSPRRAGGNTIYF. CDR3 in DNA: TGTGCCAGCAGTCCCCGCAGGGCAGGTGGAAACACCATATATTTT.

The chain joins TRBV7-2 to TRBJ2-1; TRBD2 matches at 12 bases. The germline gives CDR1 SGHTA, CDR2 FQGNSA. The CDR3 extends over 15 amino acids. Trimming at V came to 8 bases and at J to 1 base, leaving 3 bases not matched to a gene. The CDR3 sequence is CASQTSGGSYNEQFF. For the CDR3, the DNA is TGTGCCAGCCAGACTAGCGGGGGTTCCTACAATGAGCAGTTCTTC.

The chain recombines TRBV5-8 with TRBJ1-2, with 7 bases lining up with TRBD1. The germline gives CDR1 SGHTS, CDR2 YDEGEE. This CDR3 is 14 amino acids long. The trim removed 0 bases at V and 8 bases at J, leaving 7 bases unmatched. The CDR3 sequence: CASSLDRGEEGYTF. The CDR3 DNA reads as TGTGCCAGCAGCTTGGACAGGGGAGAGGAGGGCTACACCTTC.

V gene TRBV6-1 combines with J gene TRBJ1-1; TRBD1 agrees at 10 bases. The V gene's germline CDR1 is MNHNS and CDR2 SASEGT. V trimming: 7 bases; J trimming: 7 bases; junction bases outside the gene matches: 9. The CDR3 length is 14 residues. The CDR3 DNA sequence: TGTGCCAGCAAAAAGGGACAGGGGAAGTTTGAAGCTTTCTTT. Its translation is CASKKGQGKFEAFF.

This clone was found once. The chain carries TRBV6-6 and TRBJ2-3; tentatively, D is TRBD2 (7 bases). The CDR3 loop spans 15 amino acids. Germline V gene lookup returns CDR1 MNHNY and CDR2 SVGAGI (reference sequence). V shed 0 bases and J shed 5 bases, with 12 bases lying between them. The CDR3 loop is CASSYSGGGKDTQYF. CDR3 in DNA: TGTGCCAGCAGTTACTCAGGGGGGGGTAAAGATACGCAGTATTTT.

This rearrangement joins TRBV6-4 to TRBJ2-3; TRBD2 matches 10 bases. Germline V lookup: CDR1 MRHNA, CDR2 SNTAGT. The CDR3 sequence is 15 residues long. Trimming cost V 2 bases and J 2 bases; bases outside gene matches: 1. The CDR3 sequence: CASSDLAGDTDTQYF. The CDR3 coding sequence is TGTGCCAGCAGTGACCTAGCGGGGGACACAGATACGCAGTATTTT.

The rearrangement links TRBV29-1 to TRBJ1-1, with 7 bases identical to TRBD1. The CDR3 runs to 13 residues. Germline V gives CDR1 SQVTM, CDR2 ANQGSEA. With 7 bases clipped from V and 6 bases from J, the junction kept 11 bases outside the gene matches. In nucleotides, the CDR3 is TGCAGCGGTATTGGAGGGGGCGCGGCTGAAGCTTTCTTT. It is translated as CSGIGGGAAEAFF.

This sequence joins TRBV11-2 and TRBJ1-3; D is perhaps TRBD1 (6 bases). The length of the CDR3 is 17 residues. In germline, CDR1 is SGHAT, CDR2 FQNNGV. The V and J ends lost 1 base and 4 bases respectively, with 17 bases between them. The CDR3 DNA reads TGTGCCAGCAGCTTAGGGCCAGGAGAGGGGGTCGGAAACACCATATATTTT. Translated, it gives CASSLGPGEGVGNTIYF.

This clone was observed a few times. This sequence joins TRBV30 and TRBJ1-2; possible D gene TRBD1, 5 bases. There are 13 residues in the CDR3. Germline CDR1 GTSNPN, CDR2 SVGIG (reference sequence). V lost 8 bases and J lost 4, with 17 bases in between. CDR3 loop: CARNIGALYGYTF. The CDR3 DNA sequence: TGTGCCCGGAATATTGGGGCTCTCTATGGCTACACCTTC.